Listed here are 5 T cell receptor beta chains from one sample, sequenced in a study of cytomegalovirus exposure and HLA in healthy donors. Use of 60 Vbeta and 13 Jbeta primers characterized the PCR. Libraries were prepared by immunoSEQ multiplex PCR; TCRdb keeps only in-frame clonotypes and omits some of them. This repertoire shows some 79,000 clones, around 81% found once; its top ten account for less than 6%. The sample was PBMCs. These receptor sequences come from a male donor in good health and CMV-seropositive.

With regard to this clone: The junction departs from germline at one end; a sequencing error may be responsible. V and J are TRBV5-6 and TRBJ2-2; 9 bases line up with TRBD1. Looked up from germline, CDR1 is SGHDT and CDR2 is YYEEEE. The CDR3 extends over 16 amino acids. CDR3 region: CASSLAGTGSAGKLFF. The CDR3 DNA sequence: TGTGCCAGCAGCTTGGCCGGGACAGGGAGTGCCGGGAAGCTGTTTTTT.

This chain links TRBV19 with TRBJ1-4; D ambiguous. This CDR3 region has 11 residues. V was shortened by 7 bases and J by 12 bases, with 12 bases between the two germline ends. Germline V gene data show CDR1 as LNHDA and CDR2 as SQIVND (reference sequence). The CDR3 DNA follows: TGTGCCAGTACCGATGCCCGGGAACTGTTTTTT. Translation gives CASTDARELFF.

The V call is TRBV4-1, the J call TRBJ2-1; D perhaps matches TRBD2 (5 bases). The CDR3 totals 15 residues. The germline gives CDR1 MGHRA, CDR2 YSYEKL. V was trimmed by 1 base and J by 4 bases, leaving 11 bases between them. The CDR3 DNA reads TGCGCCAGCAGCCAAGGTCGGCGGGCTTACAATGAGCAGTTCTTC. This sequence encodes CASSQGRRAYNEQFF.

The V gene is TRBV11-3, the J gene TRBJ2-7; 11 nucleotides agree with TRBD1. The CDR3 has 15 residues. V lost 4 bases and J lost 0; bases outside the gene matches: 2. Germline V gives CDR1 SGHNT, CDR2 YENEEA. CDR3 sequence reads: CASSSGTGGSYEQYF. The CDR3 region has the DNA TGTGCCAGCAGCTCCGGGACAGGGGGCTCCTACGAGCAGTACTTC.

This chain links TRBV4-2 with TRBJ2-1; no clear D gene. Germline CDR1 and CDR2: LGHNA and YNFKEQ. Trimming pared 0 bases from V and 8 bases from J, leaving 11 bases between. There are 14 residues in the CDR3. The CDR3 region has the DNA TGTGCCAGCAGCCAAGAGTCTAGTCGTGATGAGCAGTTCTTC. Translating gives CASSQESSRDEQFF.